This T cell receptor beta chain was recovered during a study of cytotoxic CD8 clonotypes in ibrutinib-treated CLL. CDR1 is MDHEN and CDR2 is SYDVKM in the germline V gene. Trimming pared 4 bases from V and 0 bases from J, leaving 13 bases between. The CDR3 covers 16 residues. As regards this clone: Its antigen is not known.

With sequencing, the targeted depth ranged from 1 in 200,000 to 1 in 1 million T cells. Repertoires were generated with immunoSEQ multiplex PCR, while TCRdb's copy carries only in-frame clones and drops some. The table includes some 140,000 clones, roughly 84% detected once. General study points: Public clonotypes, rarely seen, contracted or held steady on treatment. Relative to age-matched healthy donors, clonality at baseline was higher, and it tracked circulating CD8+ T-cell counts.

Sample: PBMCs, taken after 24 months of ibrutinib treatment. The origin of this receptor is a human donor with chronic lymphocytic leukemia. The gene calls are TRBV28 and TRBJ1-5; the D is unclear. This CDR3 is CASSWAGEGSNQPQHF. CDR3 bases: TGTGCCAGCAGTTGGGCCGGGGAGGGTAGCAATCAGCCCCAGCATTTT.